The T cell receptor (beta chain) under discussion was sequenced for a study of blood T cell repertoires in COVID-19 (dated by TCRdb to 2020 to 2021). About the full investigation: Samples covering the acute and convalescent phases of COVID-19 were provided by collaborators in the United States, Italy and Spain. Samples came from the ongoing ImmuneRACE study (first 160 participants) plus 1,254 subjects from 6 global collaborators. The prospective study material was composed of cDNA or gDNA derived from T cells, B-cell-depleted T cells, or PBMCs. The dataset comprised deeply sampled blood TCRbeta repertoires from subjects exposed to, actively infected with, or recovered from COVID-19. HLA class I and class II types, where available, came from metadata supplied by the sample provider rather than from assay-based typing. Sample metadata almost always included a de-identified subject ID, COVID-19 status, age in years and sex. The repertoires were released in a freely available public database meant as a resource for research on the immune response to SARS-CoV-2. The study at large found these results: How much clinical and demographic metadata was included differed by source and by participant, and the metadata was provided uncurated.

This clone was picked up a small number of times. What antigen it recognizes has not been identified. One base away there is no much larger clone; base qualities are not given. Whole blood was collected in K2EDTA tubes by collaborating institutions according to the institutions' own protocols. For TCRbeta analysis, collaborators shipped samples as frozen whole blood, isolated PBMCs, or DNA extracted from either of those sample types. TCRbeta CDR3 regions were amplified from genomic DNA by means of the immunoSEQ Assay, a bias-controlled multiplex PCR. From the authors' description of their analysis: Nucleated cell counts per sample were estimated from amplification of reference gene primers within the assay. Sequence reads were collapsed and filtered to measure the absolute abundance of every unique TCRbeta CDR3 rearrangement. For each sample, productive Simpson clonality was calculated by taking the square root of Simpson's diversity index across productive rearrangements. In its TCRdb copy, this immuneACCESS table keeps in-frame sequences only and misses some clones. Where compared with another copy, unresolved V genes explain less than half of these, and the others have no known cause. From that table come the V and J calls and clone size; the DNA was used to work out D and trimming. Present in this sample are roughly 68,000 clones, approximately 87% of which were seen just once. The top ten hold about 20% of the sample.

Trimming takes 8 bases from V and 2 bases from J, and the germline ends sit 7 bases apart. The CDR3 has 12 amino acids, counting the end cysteine and phenylalanine. The kept DNA is CDR3 alone, 36 bases in frame from the first base. CDR1 ENHRY and CDR2 SYGVKD were looked up in the germline V gene. This chain is built from TRBV10-3 and TRBJ1-5, with the identity of the D gene unclear. The specimen sequenced was peripheral blood. The receptor's source is a woman older than 75 with acute or convalescent COVID-19. Here the CDR3 is given as CAIGEGNQPQHF. Read as DNA, the sequence is TGTGCCATCGGAGAGGGCAATCAGCCCCAGCATTTT.